The 7 T cell receptor beta chains presented below share a single source sample, sequenced in a study of T-cell reconstitution after alpha-beta-depleted transplantation in children. The TCRbeta library was prepared with unique molecular identifiers. TCRdb fed the PCR reads into MiXCR, producing one record per CDR3 protein. The data hold about 370,000 distinct CDR3 sequences, with over 20% observed a single time. Sequences were derived from PBMCs from the stem cell graft donor, sampled from the stem cell graft. These receptors all come from a human donor who donated a stem cell graft to a child with acute myeloid leukemia.

The rearrangement links TRBV27 to TRBJ1-2, with 8 positions matching TRBD1. Germline CDR1 MNHEY, CDR2 SMNVEV (reference sequence). After removal of 8 bases from V and 0 bases from J, the junction contained 2 bases not matched to a gene. CDR3 length: 13 residues. Written as DNA, the CDR3 is TGTGCCAGCGGGACAGGACCTAACTATGGCTACACCTTC. Its translation is CASGTGPNYGYTF.

The chain has TRBV20-1 and TRBJ2-7, with 8 nucleotides matching TRBD2. There are 13 residues in the CDR3. The ends lost 6 bases at V and 2 bases at J; junction bases unmatched: 6. Per germline, CDR1 DFQATT and CDR2 SNEGSKA (reference sequence). The CDR3 bases are TGCAGTGCCCGGAGCGGGAGCCCCTACGAGCAGTACTTC. It codes for CSARSGSPYEQYF.

The V and J genes are TRBV5-1 and TRBJ2-1; D not certain. The ends were cut back, 4 bases at V and 8 bases at J, with 13 bases in the middle. Germline CDR1 is SGHRS and CDR2 is YFSETQ. This CDR3 spans 13 amino acids. Here the CDR3 DNA reads TGCGCCAGCAGCATTCTCGGCGCCGATGAGCAGTTCTTC. Translating it yields CASSILGADEQFF.

The rearrangement uses TRBV12-3 or TRBV12-4 and TRBJ1-4; D is unresolved. V was shortened by 5 bases and J by 8 bases, with 9 bases between the two germline ends. The CDR3 consists of 12 residues. The CDR3 spells CASSVIREKLFF. The CDR3 DNA reads TGTGCCAGCAGTGTAATTCGGGAAAAACTGTTTTTT.

V usage is TRBV28 and J usage is TRBJ2-2; 9 bases agree with TRBD1. Per the germline V gene, CDR1 is MDHEN and CDR2 is SYDVKM. This CDR3 is built from 17 residues. J gave up 7 bases and V 4 bases, and 13 bases lay outside the gene matches. CDR3 in amino acids: CASSSLPGQGTGGELFF. The CDR3 region has the DNA TGTGCCAGCAGTTCCTTACCGGGACAGGGAACGGGCGGGGAGCTGTTTTTT.

CDR3 DNA sequence: TGTGCCAGCGCCCCTACAGGGGTGTACGAGCAGTACTTC. This translates into CASAPTGVYEQYF. V usage is TRBV28 and J usage is TRBJ2-7, with 7 bases fitting TRBD1. The V gene end was trimmed by 8 bases and the J gene end by 4 bases; junction bases not matched to a gene: 8. The CDR3 extends over 13 amino acids. The germline V gene encodes CDR1 MDHEN and CDR2 SYDVKM.

This clonotype appeared a few times. The chain joins TRBV7-2 to TRBJ2-5, with D perhaps TRBD2 (5 bases). The CDR3 has 13 amino acids. V gave up 5 bases and J gave up 5 bases, with 12 bases separating them. CDR1 and CDR2 (germline): SGHTA, FQGNSA. The CDR3 sequence: CASSRQREETQYF. CDR3 nucleotide sequence: TGTGCCAGCAGCCGCCAGAGGGAGGAGACCCAGTACTTC.